This T cell receptor beta chain came from a study of blood T cell repertoires in COVID-19. Study information: From the United States, Italy and Spain came samples of acute and convalescent COVID-19.

The Seattle patients, enrolled during active infection, were followed longitudinally. This CDR3 comprises 14 residues. Losses at the gene ends were 6 bases for V and 6 bases for J; bases not matched to a gene: 6. Germline V gene sequence: CDR1 SGHTA, CDR2 FQGNSA. In the original processing: Reference gene primers were amplified, and this amplification served to estimate nucleated cell counts. Only in-frame clones appear in the TCRdb table, and some are missing; sequencing was by immunoSEQ multiplex PCR. V and J calls and clone size are given by that table; D and trimming were obtained from the DNA. Of hundreds of thousands of clones in the sample, around nine tenths were seen once.

Sequencing was performed on peripheral blood. The origin of this receptor is a woman in her forties or fifties with COVID-19, enrolled during active disease. The chain couples TRBV7-2 to TRBJ2-2, with 8 bases fitting TRBD1. CDR3 nucleotide sequence: TGTGCCAGCAGGTACAGGGGGGACGCCGGGGAGCTGTTTTTT. Residues: CASRYRGDAGELFF.